The 10 T cell receptor beta chains below were found in one sample sequenced in a study of blood T cell repertoires in COVID-19. Sequencing used immunoSEQ multiplex PCR; TCRdb keeps in-frame clones, though not all of them. The table records around 220,000 clones, around 90% of them present only once. The sample consisted of PBMCs or T cells enriched from blood (not recorded which). The source is a woman aged 50 to 60 with acute COVID-19.

The rearrangement links TRBV11-2 to TRBJ2-1, with 10 nucleotides matching TRBD1. In germline, CDR1 is SGHAT, CDR2 FQNNGV. V shed 2 bases and J 9 bases; nucleotides not matched to a gene: 10. The CDR3 is 16 residues long. DNA for the CDR3: TGTGCCAGCAGCTTAAGGTACGGACAGGGGGGCGGTGAGCAGTTCTTC. Translating it yields CASSLRYGQGGGEQFF.

Only one count was recorded for this clone. The chain couples TRBV6-4 to TRBJ2-7, with a tentative D call TRBD1 (5 bases). The CDR3 loop spans 16 amino acids. V shed 8 bases and J shed 3 bases, with 23 bases lying between them. Germline V gene data show CDR1 as MRHNA and CDR2 as SNTAGT. DNA of the CDR3: TGTGCCAGCCCCCTGTGCGGACATCGGATTAACTACGAGCAGTACTTC. As protein: CASPLCGHRINYEQYF.

This chain uses TRBV4-2 with TRBJ1-4, with D unresolved. The CDR3 has 14 residues. V was trimmed by 0 bases and J by 5 bases, leaving 7 bases between them. The germline CDR1 and CDR2 sequences are LGHNA and YNFKEQ. CDR3 protein: CASSQDEVNEKLFF. DNA for the CDR3: TGTGCCAGCAGCCAAGATGAGGTGAATGAAAAACTGTTTTTT.

The rearrangement joins TRBV27 to TRBJ2-5, with TRBD1 as a possible D gene (5 bases). From germline, CDR1 is MNHEY and CDR2 SMNVEV (reference sequence). Between the trimmed V and J ends, which lost 6 bases and 0 bases, there was a span of 14 bases. The CDR3 has 15 residues. For the CDR3, the DNA is TGTGCCAGCAGCAGACAGATGAGGTACCAAGAGACCCAGTACTTC. Translation: CASSRQMRYQETQYF.

The CDR3 sequence is CASSLGAGWNQPQHF. CDR3 nucleotide sequence: TGTGCCAGCAGCTTGGGGGCAGGGTGGAATCAGCCCCAGCATTTT. The chain links TRBV5-6 to TRBJ1-5; tentative D call: TRBD1 (5 bases). The CDR3 extends over 15 amino acids. Trimming took off 0 bases at V and 4 bases at J, with 11 bases between the two ends. The germline gives CDR1 SGHDT, CDR2 YYEEEE.

This sequence joins TRBV3-1 (or the pseudogene TRBV3-2) and TRBJ2-7, with D possibly TRBD2 on 5 matching bases. The CDR3 has 15 amino acids. Trimming removed 0 bases from V and 4 bases from J, with 13 bases in between. Looked up from germline, CDR1 is LGHDT and CDR2 is YNNKEL (reference sequence). CDR3 in amino acids: CASSQEPVGGYEQYF. For the CDR3, the DNA is TGTGCCAGCAGCCAAGAACCCGTGGGCGGGTACGAGCAGTACTTC.

V and J are TRBV6-4 and TRBJ1-2; D may be TRBD1 (5 bases). V shed 6 bases and J shed 5 bases, with 19 bases lying between them. This CDR3 region has 15 residues. The germline V gene encodes CDR1 MRHNA and CDR2 SNTAGT. CDR3 DNA: TGTGCCAGCAGGACCAGGGACGAGGGGAGGTATGGCTACACCTTC. Protein sequence: CASRTRDEGRYGYTF.

The rearrangement links TRBV7-9 to TRBJ2-1, with 9 bases lining up with TRBD2. The junction had 2 bases not matched to a gene; V was cut back by 4 bases and J by 4 bases. The V gene's germline CDR1 is SEHNR and CDR2 FQNEAQ (reference sequence). The CDR3 loop spans 14 amino acids. CDR3 sequence (DNA): TGTGCCAGCAGCTCGACTAGCGGATACAATGAGCAGTTCTTC. Encoded protein: CASSSTSGYNEQFF. Supplemented by reference TRBV7-9 and TRBJ2-1, the full variable domain reads DTGVSQNPRHKITKRGQNVTFRCDPISEHNRLYWYRQTLGQGPEFLTYFQNEAQLEKSRLLSDRFSAERPKGSFSTLEIQRTEQGDSAMYLCASSSTSGYNEQFFGPGTRLTVL.

The sample holds one count of this clone. The rearrangement links TRBV5-6 to TRBJ2-7; 9 nucleotides line up with TRBD1. The CDR3 runs 14 residues. Germline CDR1 SGHDT, CDR2 YYEEEE. V shed 4 bases and J 3 bases; nucleotides not matched to a gene: 5. CDR3 amino acids: CASSPGQGNYEQYF. The CDR3 nucleotides read TGTGCCAGCAGCCCAGGACAGGGGAACTACGAGCAGTACTTC. Full variable domain (outside the CDR3, taken from reference TRBV5-6 and TRBJ2-7): DAGVTQSPTHLIKTRGQQVTLRCSPKSGHDTVSWYQQALGQGPQFIFQYYEEEERQRGNFPDRFSGHQFPNYSSELNVNALLLGDSALYLCASSPGQGNYEQYFGPGTRLTVT.

This chain connects TRBV19 to TRBJ2-3; D possibly corresponds to TRBD1 (5 bases). The V end was cut by 7 bases, the J end by 2 bases, with 16 bases between. Germline loops: CDR1 LNHDA, CDR2 SQIVND (reference sequence). This CDR3 comprises 15 residues. CDR3 residues: CASKSGPGNTDTQYF. CDR3 in DNA: TGTGCCAGTAAATCCGGCCCAGGGAACACAGATACGCAGTATTTT.